This is a list of T cell receptor beta chains from one sample in a study of Ad26.COV2.S vaccination and SARS-CoV-2 variants. Profiled with immunoSEQ multiplex PCR; TCRdb holds only in-frame clones, not every one. This sample has some 250,000 clones; roughly 88% occur once, and the top ten carry about 11%. Sequenced material: peripheral blood, taken in a trial of Ad26.COV2.S vaccine versus placebo. Receptors originate from a person between 18 and 65 years old who received the Ad26.COV2.S COVID-19 vaccine or a placebo. The CDR3 runs from the conserved cysteine through the conserved F or W. The D gene is left open where the match is weak. Size is omitted from some rows. Given values are once, few, many or a class for expanded clones.

clone size,V gene,D gene,J gene,CDR3 DNA,CDR3 protein
NA,TRBV4-3,TRBD2,TRBJ2-2,TGCGCCAGCAGCCAAGTCGCCTTCGCGGGGGCGAACACCGGGGAGCTGTTTTTT,CASSQVAFAGANTGELFF
few,TRBV3-1/TRBV3-2,TRBD2,TRBJ2-1,TGTGCCAGCAGCCCCAGCGGGGGGGACTACAATGAGCAGTTCTTC,CASSPSGGDYNEQFF
NA,TRBV28,TRBD1,TRBJ2-1,TGTGCCAGCAGTTTCGTCCGGGGGACAGGCATCTACAATGAGCAGTTCTTC,CASSFVRGTGIYNEQFF
NA,TRBV10-3,TRBD2,TRBJ2-7,TGTGCCATCAGTGAGTCCAGCGGGAGGGTCACCTACGAGCAGTACTTC,CAISESSGRVTYEQYF
NA,TRBV30,NA,TRBJ2-7,TGTGCCTGGAGTGTAAGGGGGGGGCCCTACGAGCAGTACTTC,CAWSVRGGPYEQYF
NA,TRBV5-3,TRBD2,TRBJ2-5,TGTGCCAGAAGCCCCATGGGACTAGCGGGAGGGGCAGAGACCCAGTACTTC,CARSPMGLAGGAETQYF
NA,TRBV2,NA,TRBJ1-1,TGTGCCAGCAGTGCGGGGAACACTGAAGCTTTCTTT,CASSAGNTEAFF
NA,TRBV6-1,NA,TRBJ2-7,TGTGCCAGCAGTGAAAGGGCAGGGAGGACCTACGAGCAGTACTTC,CASSERAGRTYEQYF
NA,TRBV7-3,NA,TRBJ1-3,TGTGCCAGCAGCTTTGAAGCTGGAAACACCATATATTTT,CASSFEAGNTIYF
NA,TRBV28,NA,TRBJ2-7,TGTGCCAGCAGTTTACCCATACAGGGCCCCTTAAACTACGAGCAGTACTTC,CASSLPIQGPLNYEQYF
NA,TRBV5-4,TRBD2,TRBJ2-3,TGTGCCAGCAGCTTAAAGTGGGGGGCTAGCGGGAGCACAGATACGCAGTATTTT,CASSLKWGASGSTDTQYF
few,TRBV30,NA,TRBJ1-1,TGTGCCTGGAGTGTATTTCGGCGGAGGCTTGAAGCTTTCTTT,CAWSVFRRRLEAFF
NA,TRBV19,TRBD2,TRBJ2-1,TGTGCCAGTAGTATATCAGCGGGGGAGTACAATGAGCAGTTCTTC,CASSISAGEYNEQFF
NA,TRBV10-3,NA,TRBJ2-5,TGTGCCATCAGTGATCGGGACGGCCAAGAGACCCAGTACTTC,CAISDRDGQETQYF
NA,TRBV10-3,NA,TRBJ2-1,TGTGCCATCAGTGAGTCCCCCCTGCGGGTGTTCTTC,CAISESPLRVFF
NA,TRBV19,NA,TRBJ1-5,TGTGCCAGTAGTTTAGGGACCCTTAGCAATCAGCCCCAGCATTTT,CASSLGTLSNQPQHF
NA,TRBV2,TRBD1,TRBJ1-4,TGTGCCAGCGCGGGACAGGGAGGTGAAAAACTGTTTTTT,CASAGQGGEKLFF
NA,TRBV5-1,NA,TRBJ1-5,TGCGCCAGCAGCTTGGCGGGGGGTCAGCCCCAGCATTTT,CASSLAGGQPQHF
NA,TRBV13,TRBD1,TRBJ1-4,TGTGCCAGCAGCCTCCAGACAGGGGGCTCGTATGAAAAACTGTTTTTT,CASSLQTGGSYEKLFF
NA,TRBV11-2,NA,TRBJ1-2,TGTGCCAGCAGCTTTACAGGGAGCTATGGCTACACCTTC,CASSFTGSYGYTF
NA,TRBV29-1,NA,TRBJ2-2,TGCAGCGTGGTTAGAACCGGGGAGCTGTTTTTT,CSVVRTGELFF
NA,TRBV9,TRBD1,TRBJ2-5,TGTGCCAGCAGCGCGGTAGGGACAGGGGCACAAGAGACCCAGTACTTC,CASSAVGTGAQETQYF
NA,TRBV28,NA,TRBJ2-1,TGTGCCAGCAGTGAGATCAATGAGCAGTTCTTC,CASSEINEQFF
NA,TRBV9,NA,TRBJ1-3,TGTGCCAGCAGCGCGAATACCAACTCTGGAAACACCATATATTTT,CASSANTNSGNTIYF
few,TRBV15,TRBD2,TRBJ2-5,TGTGCCACCAGCAGGGGAGGACTAGCTGGGGAGACCCAGTACTTC,CATSRGGLAGETQYF
NA,TRBV28,TRBD2,TRBJ2-1,TGTGCAGCACTAGCGGGGGCCCGGAGCTCCTACAATGAGCAGTTCTTC,CAALAGARSSYNEQFF
NA,TRBV4-1,NA,TRBJ1-2,TGCGCCAGCAGCCAAGATGCCGCCGCCGCTAACTATGGCTACACCTTC,CASSQDAAAANYGYTF
NA,TRBV30,NA,TRBJ2-2,TGTGCCTGGAGGGGTCCTGCCCCCGGGGAGCTGTTTTTT,CAWRGPAPGELFF
NA,TRBV5-4,TRBD2,TRBJ2-1,TGTGCCAGCAGCCATGGACTAGCGGGGGGGGATGAGCAGTTCTTC,CASSHGLAGGDEQFF
NA,TRBV18,TRBD1,TRBJ1-4,TGTGCCAGCTCACCTCTCCCACCGTCGACAGGGCATAGCGAAAAACTGTTTTTT,CASSPLPPSTGHSEKLFF
NA,TRBV18,NA,TRBJ2-1,TGTGCCAGCTCACCACTTGGGGGCGCCAACAATGAGCAGTTCTTC,CASSPLGGANNEQFF
NA,TRBV7-9,NA,TRBJ2-5,TGTGCCAGCAGCCCCGCACAGGGAAGGGGGGAGACCCAGTACTTC,CASSPAQGRGETQYF
NA,TRBV29-1,NA,TRBJ1-4,TGCAGCGTGACGGGAGGGGCTAATGAAAAACTGTTTTTT,CSVTGGANEKLFF
once,TRBV30,NA,TRBJ2-7,TGTGCCTGGAGTGAGGGGGGGGATCAGTACTTC,CAWSEGGDQYF
NA,TRBV7-2,NA,TRBJ1-4,TGTGCCAGCAGCTTATTACCAACTAATGAAAAACTGTTTTTT,CASSLLPTNEKLFF
NA,TRBV4-1,NA,TRBJ1-3,TGCGCCAGCAGCCAAGTGAGAGGGACTGGAAACACCATATATTTT,CASSQVRGTGNTIYF
NA,TRBV27,TRBD1,TRBJ2-7,TGTGCCAGCAGTACGACAGGGGGGGGCTACGAGCAGTACTTC,CASSTTGGGYEQYF
NA,TRBV28,TRBD1,TRBJ2-7,TGTGCCAGCAGGGGACAGGGAGACGACGAGCAGTACTTC,CASRGQGDDEQYF
NA,TRBV6-2/TRBV6-3,TRBD2,TRBJ2-3,TGTGCCAGCAGCAGGAGAGGAAGCGGGAACACAGATACGCAGTATTTT,CASSRRGSGNTDTQYF
NA,TRBV4-1,NA,TRBJ1-6,TGCGCCAGCAGCCCTTGGGGGGATAATTCACCCCTCCACTTT,CASSPWGDNSPLHF
NA,TRBV6-2/TRBV6-3,NA,TRBJ1-6,TGTGCCAGCAGTTACTCGATTGGGGCGCAGTATTCACCCCTCCACTTT,CASSYSIGAQYSPLHF
NA,TRBV5-5,NA,TRBJ2-7,TGTGCCAGCAGCTTGGCCTTTAGGTCCTACGAGCAGTACTTC,CASSLAFRSYEQYF
NA,TRBV10-1,NA,TRBJ2-7,TGCGCCAGCAGTGAAGGGAAGGGTATTAGCGCCTACGAGCAGTACTTC,CASSEGKGISAYEQYF
NA,TRBV28,TRBD2,TRBJ2-7,TGTGCCAGCAGTTTTCCTCTAGCGGGTATTTCCTACGAGCAGTACTTC,CASSFPLAGISYEQYF
NA,TRBV7-2,NA,TRBJ2-7,TGTGCCAGCAGCTTCCCCAACGCGGCCTCGGGCGAGCAGTACTTC,CASSFPNAASGEQYF